Listed below are T cell receptor beta chains from one sample, sequenced in a study of blood T cell repertoires in COVID-19. TCRdb's copy holds only in-frame clones and misses some; the assay was immunoSEQ multiplex PCR. The table lists fewer than 350,000 clones, 80% to 90% of them singletons. The sequencing input was PBMCs or T cells enriched from blood (not recorded which). All receptors derive from a man aged 25-45 years who had recovered from COVID-19. CDR3s include the opening cysteine and the closing phenylalanine or tryptophan. D genes are given only for firm matches. Rows give clone size only sometimes, using once, few, many, or a class for an expanded clone.

j_gene	v_gene	d_gene	abundance	CDR3nt	CDR3aa
TRBJ1-3	TRBV30	NA	NA	TGTGCCTGGAGTTCCAGCTCTGGAAACACCATATATTTT	CAWSSSSGNTIYF
TRBJ2-7	TRBV5-5	TRBD1	NA	TGTGCCAGCAGCTTGGAGTGGAAGAAGGGGACAGAGCGCTACGAGCAGTACTTC	CASSLEWKKGTERYEQYF
TRBJ1-2	TRBV5-1	NA	NA	TGCGCCAGCAGCTTGGCTATTAATATCAGGGTTACCTATGGCTACACCTTC	CASSLAINIRVTYGYTF
TRBJ2-2	TRBV2	TRBD1	NA	TGTGCCAGCAGTGCTTGGACAGGGTGGACCGGGGAGCTGTTTTTT	CASSAWTGWTGELFF
TRBJ1-2	TRBV2	NA	NA	TGTGCCAGCATGATTGGAGGGACGGTTAACTATGGCTACACCTTC	CASMIGGTVNYGYTF
TRBJ1-1	TRBV2	NA	NA	TGTGCCAGCAGTGGGCACCGGAACACTGAAGCTTTCTTT	CASSGHRNTEAFF
TRBJ2-2	TRBV5-1	TRBD1	NA	TGCGCCAGCAGCATCGACAGGGACACCGGGGAGCTGTTTTTT	CASSIDRDTGELFF
TRBJ2-7	TRBV10-1	TRBD1	NA	TGCGCCAGCAGTGAGGCTCCGGGACAGGGGATCTACGAGCAGTACTTC	CASSEAPGQGIYEQYF
TRBJ2-1	TRBV5-1	NA	NA	TGCGCCAGCAGCTTGGACAGGGACGTAGGATACAATGAGCAGTTCTTC	CASSLDRDVGYNEQFF
TRBJ2-7	TRBV6-5	NA	NA	TGTGCCAGCAGTTACACCCCAGGGAATGACTACGAGCAGTACTTC	CASSYTPGNDYEQYF
TRBJ1-2	TRBV21-1	NA	NA	TGTGCCAGCAGCAAAGACAGGGGAGGATATGGCTACACCTTC	CASSKDRGGYGYTF
TRBJ1-2	TRBV6-5	NA	NA	TGTGCCAGCAGTTACTCGACAGAATCCAACTATGGCTACACCTTC	CASSYSTESNYGYTF
TRBJ2-5	TRBV7-8	NA	NA	TGTGCCAGCAGCTCTCGGACAGGGAGGGGCGAGACCCAGTACTTC	CASSSRTGRGETQYF
TRBJ1-3	TRBV6-5	NA	NA	TGTGCCAGCAGTTCCCGGGAATATGGAAACACCATATATTTT	CASSSREYGNTIYF
TRBJ1-1	TRBV10-3	NA	NA	TGTGCCATCAGGGATTCGACAGGAGGGAACACTGAAGCTTTCTTT	CAIRDSTGGNTEAFF
TRBJ2-7	TRBV19	NA	NA	TGTGCCAGTAGTATACGGGGAGTGGACTCCTACGAGCAGTACTTC	CASSIRGVDSYEQYF
TRBJ1-2	TRBV7-9	TRBD1	NA	TGTGCCAGCAGCGCTGATGCAGGGGGTGGCTACACCTTC	CASSADAGGGYTF
TRBJ2-1	TRBV9	NA	NA	TGTGCCAGCAGTCTGCCGCGTAGAGGTCTGGATGAGCAGTTCTTC	CASSLPRRGLDEQFF
TRBJ2-1	TRBV6-2/TRBV6-3	TRBD2	NA	TGTGCCAGCAGTTACGAATCGGGGACTAGCGTAATGGGGGGCAATGAGCAGTTCTTC	CASSYESGTSVMGGNEQFF
TRBJ2-7	TRBV6-2/TRBV6-3	TRBD2	NA	TGTGCCAGCAGTTACCGGCGGGGGGACTACGAGCAGTACTTC	CASSYRRGDYEQYF
TRBJ2-1	TRBV7-3	NA	once	TGTGCCAGCAGCTCGGGACAAGGCAATGAGCAGTTCTTC	CASSSGQGNEQFF
TRBJ2-7	TRBV6-5	TRBD1	NA	TGTGCCAGCATCCCGGGACAGGGCCCCTACGAGCAGTACTTC	CASIPGQGPYEQYF
TRBJ1-4	TRBV5-1	NA	once	TGCGCCAGCAGCCCCGCTCAGGGGCAAAGTGGACTGTTTTTT	CASSPAQGQSGLFF
TRBJ2-6	TRBV29-1	NA	NA	TGCAGCGCTTGGACTCCTGGGGCCAACGTCCTGACTTTC	CSAWTPGANVLTF
TRBJ2-1	TRBV5-4	TRBD2	NA	TGTGCCAGCAGCCGGTATTGGAGCGGGGGAGGTTACAATGAGCAGTTCTTC	CASSRYWSGGGYNEQFF
TRBJ2-5	TRBV7-3	NA	NA	TGTGCCAGCAGCAGACACCTCCAAGAGACCCAGTACTTC	CASSRHLQETQYF
TRBJ1-1	TRBV5-1	NA	NA	TGCGCCAGCAGCTTGGCCGGGGGAGGAAGAAACACTGAAGCTTTCTTT	CASSLAGGGRNTEAFF